This is a list of T cell receptor beta chains from one sample in a study of blood T cell repertoires in COVID-19. Sequenced by immunoSEQ multiplex PCR; TCRdb stores in-frame clones only, minus some. The data contain some 130,000 clones, approximately 90% of them singletons. Sequences were obtained from peripheral blood. These receptors were taken from a man between 60 and 75 years old with COVID-19, enrolled during active disease. Each CDR3 is given with its conserved first and last residue. A D gene is named only where the DNA matches it firmly. The size entry is marked missing in some rows and otherwise reads once, few, many or a size class.

TRBD1	TRBJ2-2	TRBV27	NA	TGTGCCAGCAGTTCTCCAGGGGGCCGGGAGCTGTTTTTT	CASSSPGGRELFF
NA	TRBJ1-5	TRBV3-1/TRBV3-2	NA	TGTGCCAGCAGCCAAGATGCGGCAGAGGGTCAGCCCCAGCATTTT	CASSQDAAEGQPQHF
TRBD2	TRBJ2-1	TRBV5-1	NA	TGCGCCAGCAGCTTGGTATCACTAGCGGGGGGCCTCTCCAATGAGCAGTTCTTC	CASSLVSLAGGLSNEQFF
TRBD1	TRBJ1-5	TRBV2	few	TGTGCCAGCAGGGGGCACAGGGGTAAATATCAGCCCCAGCATTTT	CASRGHRGKYQPQHF
TRBD1	TRBJ1-2	TRBV6-5	NA	TGTGCCAGCAGTTACTCGAGGGGACAGACGGACTATGGCTACACCTTC	CASSYSRGQTDYGYTF
TRBD2	TRBJ2-3	TRBV28	once	TGTGCCAGCAGTCTGACTAGCGCAGATACGCAGTATTTT	CASSLTSADTQYF
NA	TRBJ1-2	TRBV7-2	NA	TGTGCCAGCAGCTTAGACAGGGTGGAGAGAGGCTACACCTTC	CASSLDRVERGYTF
NA	TRBJ2-3	TRBV28	NA	TGTGCCAGCAGTCGTGCGGGTCCCACAGATACGCAGTATTTT	CASSRAGPTDTQYF
TRBD1	TRBJ2-3	TRBV7-2	NA	TGTGCCAGCAGCCCGGGACAGGGAACAGATACGCAGTATTTT	CASSPGQGTDTQYF
TRBD1	TRBJ1-2	TRBV5-6	NA	TGTGCCAGCAGCCCCCCGACAGGGGCCAACTATGGCTACACCTTC	CASSPPTGANYGYTF
NA	TRBJ1-1	TRBV6-5	NA	TGTGCCAGCAGTTACTCATCAGGCGAAGCTTTCTTT	CASSYSSGEAFF
NA	TRBJ1-4	TRBV11-2	NA	TGTGCCAGCAGCTTAGATCTCCAGGCCCGTGGAGAAAAACTGTTTTTT	CASSLDLQARGEKLFF
NA	TRBJ2-5	TRBV28	NA	TGTGCCAGCAGTTCCCTAGACGGGAATCGGGAGACCCAGTACTTC	CASSSLDGNRETQYF
NA	TRBJ1-6	TRBV9	NA	TGTGCCAGCAGCGTAGATGCAGGGAACGGTTCACCCCTCCACTTT	CASSVDAGNGSPLHF
NA	TRBJ1-6	TRBV5-4	NA	TGTGCCAGCAGCAATAACAGGGTTAATTCACCCCTCCACTTT	CASSNNRVNSPLHF
NA	TRBJ1-1	TRBV5-1	NA	TGCGCCAGCAGCAAAGGAGCGGAAATGAACACTGAAGCTTTCTTT	CASSKGAEMNTEAFF
NA	TRBJ1-1	TRBV29-1	NA	TGCAGCGTTGGAGAACAGGGAATCGCTGAAGCTTTCTTT	CSVGEQGIAEAFF
NA	TRBJ1-1	TRBV27	few	TGTGCCAGCAGGGCTGGAGGCGGCCGTAAGGCTTTCTTT	CASRAGGGRKAFF
TRBD2	TRBJ2-1	TRBV7-2	once	TGTGCCAGCAGCTCGACGGGGACTAGCTACAATGAGCAGTTCTTC	CASSSTGTSYNEQFF
NA	TRBJ2-5	TRBV4-2	NA	TGTGCCAGCAGCCAAGTCGACTTCGTGGAGACCCAGTACTTC	CASSQVDFVETQYF
NA	TRBJ2-1	TRBV6-5	NA	TGTGCCAGCATCGCGAGGCGGGGACCCTACAATGAGCAGTTCTTC	CASIARRGPYNEQFF
NA	TRBJ2-5	TRBV7-2	NA	TGTGCCAGCAGCTTTGGGCCCCAAGAGACCCAGTACTTC	CASSFGPQETQYF
TRBD1	TRBJ1-6	TRBV4-2	NA	TGTGCCAGCAGCCAAGAAACAGGGGGCGCAGGAAATTCACCCCTCCACTTT	CASSQETGGAGNSPLHF
TRBD1	TRBJ2-7	TRBV2	NA	TGTGCCAGCTCCCGACAGGGGGCATCCTACGAGCAGTACTTC	CASSRQGASYEQYF
NA	TRBJ1-5	TRBV13	NA	TGTGCCAGCAGCTTAGGAGAGCAGGGGCCCCAGCATTTT	CASSLGEQGPQHF
TRBD2	TRBJ2-3	TRBV19	NA	TGTGCCAGTAGTATGCGACGGGGGGGGGATACGCAGTATTTT	CASSMRRGGDTQYF
NA	TRBJ2-7	TRBV28	NA	TGTGCCACCCGACAGCCTCTTACCTACGAGCAGTACTTC	CATRQPLTYEQYF
TRBD1	TRBJ2-7	TRBV2	NA	TGTGCCAGCAGTCATTCAGGGGGCTACGAGCAGTACTTC	CASSHSGGYEQYF
NA	TRBJ2-1	TRBV5-4	NA	TGTGCCAGCAGCTTCCCCTCTGCGGATTCCTACAATGAGCAGTTCTTC	CASSFPSADSYNEQFF
TRBD1	TRBJ1-5	TRBV27	NA	TGTGCCAGCAGTTTAAGAGGCGACAGGGTCGTGGCTCAGCCCCAGCATTTT	CASSLRGDRVVAQPQHF
TRBD1	TRBJ2-7	TRBV5-1	once	TGCGCCAGCAGCTTCCGGGACAGGGACGAGCAGTACTTC	CASSFRDRDEQYF
TRBD1	TRBJ2-5	TRBV7-3	NA	TGTGCCAGCAGCGATCCCGGGACAGGGTTAGAGACCCAGTACTTC	CASSDPGTGLETQYF
NA	TRBJ1-2	TRBV19	NA	TGTGCCAGTAGTATAGAAACAGGCCGAAACTATGGCTACACCTTC	CASSIETGRNYGYTF
NA	TRBJ1-1	TRBV28	NA	TGTGCCAGCAGTTCCAAAGGAGGGCGGGACACTGAAGCTTTCTTT	CASSSKGGRDTEAFF
TRBD1	TRBJ2-7	TRBV9	NA	TGTGCCAGCAGCGTTGGGGACAGGGCCTACGAGCAGTACTTC	CASSVGDRAYEQYF
NA	TRBJ1-6	TRBV5-1	NA	TGCGCCAGCAGCTCGGAGGTGGGGGGGTATTCACCCCTCCACTTT	CASSSEVGGYSPLHF
NA	TRBJ1-5	TRBV7-9	NA	TGTGCCAGCAGCCGGTCAGGGGTTAGCTCAGGGCCCCAGCATTTT	CASSRSGVSSGPQHF
TRBD1	TRBJ2-3	TRBV5-1	NA	TGCGCCAGCAGCATACAGGGGCCAGGCACAGATACGCAGTATTTT	CASSIQGPGTDTQYF
TRBD1	TRBJ2-1	TRBV28	NA	TGTGCCAGCAGTTATCACGGGACAGGGGACAATGAGCAGTTCTTC	CASSYHGTGDNEQFF
NA	TRBJ1-1	TRBV7-3	NA	TGTGCCAGCAGCTTAGTGAAGGGAGGAGAAGCTTTCTTT	CASSLVKGGEAFF